This TCR beta chain stems from a study of blood T cell repertoires in COVID-19. Study information: From T cells, B-cell-depleted T cells, or PBMCs came the material, which was cDNA or gDNA.

Authors' processing steps: Quantification of nucleated cells was approximated via reference gene primer amplification. Here immunoSEQ multiplex PCR was the method, and the copy in TCRdb shows in-frame clones only, minus some. That table supplies the V and J calls and clone size; D and trimming were determined from the DNA. The sample records just over 650,000 clones, around 89% being singletons. The germline V gene encodes CDR1 GTSNPN and CDR2 SVGIG (reference sequence). This CDR3 comprises 14 residues. Unmatched junction bases numbered 8, after V lost 3 bases and J lost 9 bases. What was sequenced was peripheral blood. This TCR derives from a woman under 30 with acute or convalescent COVID-19. This rearrangement joins TRBV30 to TRBJ1-6; 7 bases agree with TRBD1. The CDR3 nucleotides are TGTGCCTGGAGACTACGACAGGGACCTTCACCCCTCCACTTT. It is translated as CAWRLRQGPSPLHF.